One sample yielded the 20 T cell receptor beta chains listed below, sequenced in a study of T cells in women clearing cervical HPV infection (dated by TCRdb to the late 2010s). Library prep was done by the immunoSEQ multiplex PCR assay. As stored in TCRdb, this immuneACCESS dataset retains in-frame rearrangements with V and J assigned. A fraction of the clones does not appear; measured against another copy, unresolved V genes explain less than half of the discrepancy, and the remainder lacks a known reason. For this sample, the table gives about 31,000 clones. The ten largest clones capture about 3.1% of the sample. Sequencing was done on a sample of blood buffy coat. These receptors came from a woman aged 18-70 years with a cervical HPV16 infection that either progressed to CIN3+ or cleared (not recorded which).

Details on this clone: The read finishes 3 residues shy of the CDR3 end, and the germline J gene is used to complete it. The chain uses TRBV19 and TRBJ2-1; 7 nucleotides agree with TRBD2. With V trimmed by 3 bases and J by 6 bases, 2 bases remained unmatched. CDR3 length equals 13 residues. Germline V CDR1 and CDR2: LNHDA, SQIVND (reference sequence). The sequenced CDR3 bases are TGTGCCAGTAGTATGGGGACTATCAATGAG. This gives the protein CASSMGTINE. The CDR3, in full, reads CASSMGTINEQFF.

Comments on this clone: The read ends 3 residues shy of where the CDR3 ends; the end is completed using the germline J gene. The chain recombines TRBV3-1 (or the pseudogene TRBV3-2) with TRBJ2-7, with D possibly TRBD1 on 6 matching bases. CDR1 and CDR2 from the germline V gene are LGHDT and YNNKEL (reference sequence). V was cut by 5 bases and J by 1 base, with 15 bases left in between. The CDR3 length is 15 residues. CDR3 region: CASSSYRDPSYEQYF. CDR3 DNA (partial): TGTGCCAGCAGCTCTTACAGGGACCCTTCCTACGAG.

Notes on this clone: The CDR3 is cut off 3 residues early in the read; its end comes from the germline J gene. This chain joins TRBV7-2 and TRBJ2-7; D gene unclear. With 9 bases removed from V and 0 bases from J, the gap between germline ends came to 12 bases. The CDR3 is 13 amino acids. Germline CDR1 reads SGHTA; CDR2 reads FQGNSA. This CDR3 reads CASGGGSSYEQYF. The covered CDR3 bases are TGTGCCAGTGGTGGCGGCAGCTCCTACGAG.

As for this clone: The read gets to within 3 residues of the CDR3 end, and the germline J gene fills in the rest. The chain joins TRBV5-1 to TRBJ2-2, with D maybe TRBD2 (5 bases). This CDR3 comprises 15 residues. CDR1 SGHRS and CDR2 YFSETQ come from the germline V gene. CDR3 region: CASSLARAMSEKLFF. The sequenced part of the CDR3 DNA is TGCGCCAGCAGCTTGGCGAGGGCCATGTCTGAAAAG.

The covered CDR3 bases are TGTGCCTCCAATTCACAGGGTCTCAGCAATCAGCCG. Translation gives CASNSQGLSNQP. The entire CDR3 sequence reads CASNSQGLSNQPQYF. The rearrangement uses TRBV30 and TRBJ2-3, with D perhaps TRBD1 (6 bases). Read coverage stops 3 residues before the CDR3 terminus; the germline J gene supplies the remainder. CDR1 and CDR2 (germline): GTSNPN, SVGIG (reference sequence). The CDR3 runs 15 residues.

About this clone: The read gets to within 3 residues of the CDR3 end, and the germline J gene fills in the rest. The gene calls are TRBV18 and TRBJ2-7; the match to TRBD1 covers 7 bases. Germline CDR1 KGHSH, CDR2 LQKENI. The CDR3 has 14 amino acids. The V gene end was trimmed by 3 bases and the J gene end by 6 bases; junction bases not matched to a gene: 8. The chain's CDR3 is CASSPTTGNGEQYF. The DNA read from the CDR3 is TGTGCCAGCTCACCCACGACAGGGAATGGCGAG.

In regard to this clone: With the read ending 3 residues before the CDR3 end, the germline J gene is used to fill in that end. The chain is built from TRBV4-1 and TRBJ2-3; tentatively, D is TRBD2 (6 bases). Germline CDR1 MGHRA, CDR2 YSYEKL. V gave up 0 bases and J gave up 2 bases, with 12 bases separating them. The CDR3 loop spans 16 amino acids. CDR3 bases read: TGCGCCAGCAGCCAAGATCGCGGGGAGTACACAGATACG. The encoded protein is CASSQDRGEYTDT. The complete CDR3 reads CASSQDRGEYTDTQYF.

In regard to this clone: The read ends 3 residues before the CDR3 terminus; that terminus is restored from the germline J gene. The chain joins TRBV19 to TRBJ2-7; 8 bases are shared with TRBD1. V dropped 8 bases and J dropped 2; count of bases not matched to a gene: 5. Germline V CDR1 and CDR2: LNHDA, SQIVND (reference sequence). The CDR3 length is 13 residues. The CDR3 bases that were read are TGTGCCAGTGCGACAGGGGACGCCTACGAG. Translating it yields CASATGDAYE. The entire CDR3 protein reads CASATGDAYEQYF.

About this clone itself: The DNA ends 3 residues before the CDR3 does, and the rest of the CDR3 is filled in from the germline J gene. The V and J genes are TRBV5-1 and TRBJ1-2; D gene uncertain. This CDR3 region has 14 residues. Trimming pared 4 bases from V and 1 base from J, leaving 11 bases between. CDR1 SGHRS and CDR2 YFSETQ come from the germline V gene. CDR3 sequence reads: CASSPETLNYGYTF. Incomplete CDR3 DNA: TGCGCCAGCAGCCCGGAGACACTTAACTATGGC.

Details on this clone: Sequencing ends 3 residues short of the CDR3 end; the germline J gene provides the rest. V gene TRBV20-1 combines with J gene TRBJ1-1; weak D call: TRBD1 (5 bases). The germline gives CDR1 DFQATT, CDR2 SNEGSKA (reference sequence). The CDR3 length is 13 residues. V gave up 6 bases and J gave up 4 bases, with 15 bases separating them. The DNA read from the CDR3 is TGCAGTGCCAGCCGGGGGGTCACCACTGAA. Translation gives CSASRGVTTE. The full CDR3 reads CSASRGVTTEAFF.

CDR3 DNA, as far as it was read: TGCGCCAGCAGTGAACCGGGGACAGCGAACACTGAA. Protein: CASSEPGTANTE. The whole CDR3 protein reads CASSEPGTANTEAFF. The chain joins TRBV10-2 to TRBJ1-1; TRBD1 matches 7 bases. The CDR3 extends 3 residues past the end of the read, so its final part is completed from the germline J gene. The germline V gene has CDR1 WSHSY and CDR2 SAAADI. The CDR3 spans 15 residues. J gave up 1 base and V 3 bases, and 5 bases lay outside the gene matches.

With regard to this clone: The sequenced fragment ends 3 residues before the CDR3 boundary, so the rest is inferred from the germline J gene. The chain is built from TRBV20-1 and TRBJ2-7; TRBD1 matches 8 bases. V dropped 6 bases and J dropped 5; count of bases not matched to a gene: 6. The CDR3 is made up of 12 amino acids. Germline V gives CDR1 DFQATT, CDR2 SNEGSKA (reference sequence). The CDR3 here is CSAQGEPHEQYF. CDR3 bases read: TGCAGTGCACAGGGGGAGCCGCACGAG.

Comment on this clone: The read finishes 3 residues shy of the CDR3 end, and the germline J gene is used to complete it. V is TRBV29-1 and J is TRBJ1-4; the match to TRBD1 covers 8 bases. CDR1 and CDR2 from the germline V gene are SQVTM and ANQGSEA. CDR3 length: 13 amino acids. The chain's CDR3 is CSVRDRLNSPLFF. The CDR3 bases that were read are TGCAGCGTTCGGGACAGGCTAAATTCACCA. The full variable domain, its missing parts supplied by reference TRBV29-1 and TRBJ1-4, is SAVISQKPSRDICQRGTSLTIQCQVDSQVTMMFWYRQQPGQSLTLIATANQGSEATYESGFVIDKFPISRPNLTFSTLTVSNMSPEDSSIYLCSVRDRLNSPLFFGSGTQLSVL.

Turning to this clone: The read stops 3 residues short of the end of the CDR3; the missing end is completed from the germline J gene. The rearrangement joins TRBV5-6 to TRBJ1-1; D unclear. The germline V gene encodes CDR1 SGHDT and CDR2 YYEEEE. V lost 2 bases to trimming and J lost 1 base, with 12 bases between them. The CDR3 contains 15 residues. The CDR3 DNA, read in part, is TGTGCCAGCAGCTTTGCGGGCCGCCGGAACACTGAA. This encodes CASSFAGRRNTE. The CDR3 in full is CASSFAGRRNTEAFF.

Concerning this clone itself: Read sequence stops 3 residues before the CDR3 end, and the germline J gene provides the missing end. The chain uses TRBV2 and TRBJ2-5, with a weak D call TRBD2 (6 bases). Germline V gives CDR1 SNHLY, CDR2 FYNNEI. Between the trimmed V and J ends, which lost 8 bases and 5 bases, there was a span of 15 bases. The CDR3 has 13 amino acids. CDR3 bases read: TGTGCCAGCGGAGGAGGGCAGGTTGAGACC. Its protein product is CASGGGQVET. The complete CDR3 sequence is CASGGGQVETQYF.

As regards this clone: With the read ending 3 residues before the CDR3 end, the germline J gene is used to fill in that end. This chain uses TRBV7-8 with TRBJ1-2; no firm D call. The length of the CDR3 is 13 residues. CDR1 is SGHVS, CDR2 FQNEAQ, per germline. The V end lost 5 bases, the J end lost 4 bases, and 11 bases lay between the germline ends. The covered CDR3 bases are TGTGCCAGCAGCGCGGCCTCTTCCTATGGC. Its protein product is CASSAASSYG. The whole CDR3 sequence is CASSAASSYGYTF.

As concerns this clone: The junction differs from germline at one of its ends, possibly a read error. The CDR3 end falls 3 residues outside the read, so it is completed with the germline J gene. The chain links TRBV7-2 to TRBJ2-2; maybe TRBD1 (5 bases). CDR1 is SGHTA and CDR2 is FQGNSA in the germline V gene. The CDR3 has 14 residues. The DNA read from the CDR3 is TGTGCCAGCAGGTTAGGGGCCCTAAATGAAAAG. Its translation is CASRLGALNEK. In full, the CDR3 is CASRLGALNEKLFF.

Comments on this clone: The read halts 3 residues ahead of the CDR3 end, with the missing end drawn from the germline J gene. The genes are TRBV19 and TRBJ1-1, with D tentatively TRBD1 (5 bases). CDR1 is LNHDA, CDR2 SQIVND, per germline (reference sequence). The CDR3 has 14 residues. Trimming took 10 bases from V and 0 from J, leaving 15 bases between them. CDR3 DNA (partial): TGTGCCAATCAAAAACGGGGGATGAACACTGAA. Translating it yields CANQKRGMNTE. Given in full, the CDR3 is CANQKRGMNTEAFF. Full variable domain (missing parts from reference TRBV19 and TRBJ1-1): DGGITQSPKYLFRKEGQNVTLSCEQNLNHDAMYWYRQDPGQGLRLIYYSQIVNDFQKGDIAEGYSVSREKKESFPLTVTSAQKNPTAFYLCANQKRGMNTEAFFGQGTRLTVV.

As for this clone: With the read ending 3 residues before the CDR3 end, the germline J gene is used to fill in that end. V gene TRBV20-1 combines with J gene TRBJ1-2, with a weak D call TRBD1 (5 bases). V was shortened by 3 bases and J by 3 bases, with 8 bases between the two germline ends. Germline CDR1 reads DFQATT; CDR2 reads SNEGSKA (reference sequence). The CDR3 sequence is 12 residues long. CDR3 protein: CSASQTDYGYTF. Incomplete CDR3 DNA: TGCAGTGCTAGCCAGACAGACTATGGC.

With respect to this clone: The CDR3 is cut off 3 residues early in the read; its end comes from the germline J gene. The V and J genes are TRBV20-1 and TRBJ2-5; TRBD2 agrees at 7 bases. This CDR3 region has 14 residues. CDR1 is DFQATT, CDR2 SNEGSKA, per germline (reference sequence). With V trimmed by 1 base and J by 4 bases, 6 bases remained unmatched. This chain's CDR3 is CSARGGGGVETQYF. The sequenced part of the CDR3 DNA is TGCAGTGCTAGAGGGGGTGGGGGGGTAGAGACC.